The 20 T cell receptor beta chains listed next were all sequenced from one sample in a study of cytomegalovirus exposure and HLA in healthy donors. The PCR had 60 Vbeta and 13 Jbeta primers. The table came from immunoSEQ multiplex PCR; TCRdb's copy has only in-frame clones and leaves some out. The table includes about 160,000 clones, around four fifths detected once. Input material: PBMCs. All receptors come from a woman aged 25 to 45 in good health and CMV-seronegative.

The chain uses TRBV5-1 and TRBJ1-3, with 7 bases aligning to TRBD1. Germline CDR1 is SGHRS and CDR2 is YFSETQ. The CDR3 runs 15 residues. The junction had 8 bases not matched to a gene; V was cut back by 5 bases and J by 3 bases. CDR3 in amino acids: CASSEQGSVGNTIYF. The CDR3 coding sequence is TGCGCCAGCAGTGAACAGGGGTCCGTTGGAAACACCATATATTTT.

The chain links TRBV30 to TRBJ1-4; D possibly corresponds to TRBD1 (6 bases). The CDR3 covers 14 residues. Trimming removed 5 bases from V and 5 bases from J, with 15 bases in between. Germline V lookup: CDR1 GTSNPN, CDR2 SVGIG (reference sequence). CDR3 in amino acids: CAWSGGDKNEKLFF. Here the CDR3 DNA reads TGTGCCTGGTCTGGGGGGGACAAAAATGAAAAACTGTTTTTT. Variable domain in full (rest from reference TRBV30 and TRBJ1-4): SQTIHQWPATLVQPVGSPLSLECTVEGTSNPNLYWYRQAAGRGLQLLFYSVGIGQISSEVPQNLSASRPQDRQFILSSKKLLLSDSGFYLCAWSGGDKNEKLFFGSGTQLSVL.

This clone was seen just once. The rearrangement uses TRBV6-1 and TRBJ1-5; weak D call: TRBD1 (5 bases). Trimming took 4 bases from V and 7 from J, leaving 17 bases between them. The CDR3 sequence is 15 residues long. Germline lookup yields CDR1 MNHNS and CDR2 SASEGT. The CDR3 nucleotides read TGTGCCAGCAGTGCCGGCAGTCAAGGGGAACAGCCCCAGCATTTT. It codes for CASSAGSQGEQPQHF.

This clone has only a few counts. Because the CDR3's place on the DNA is in doubt, the DNA is left out and the CDR3 is given as listed by TCRdb. This chain uses TRBV2 with TRBJ1-2; the table assigns TRBD1, which was not confirmed against the DNA. Germline CDR1 reads SNHLY; CDR2 reads FYNNEI. With termini counted, the CDR3 has 15 amino acids. The CDR3 sequence: CASSTSRTGNYGYTF.

This clone was seen once. V gene TRBV2 combines with J gene TRBJ1-2; D uncertain. The CDR3 contains 12 residues. Trimming stripped 6 bases from V and 6 bases from J, with 11 bases between. The germline gives CDR1 SNHLY, CDR2 FYNNEI. This chain's CDR3 is CASRQSLDGYTF. The CDR3 nucleotides read TGTGCCAGCAGACAGAGTTTGGATGGCTACACCTTC.

The J gene is TRBJ2-5, the V gene TRBV2; 11 nucleotides agree with TRBD2. Germline CDR1 reads SNHLY; CDR2 reads FYNNEI. This CDR3 spans 16 amino acids. J lost 4 bases, V lost 8 bases, and 12 bases had no gene match. CDR3 amino acids: CASAEGSGGAGETQYF. The CDR3 nucleotides are TGTGCCAGCGCGGAGGGTAGCGGGGGGGCCGGAGAGACCCAGTACTTC.

The chain links TRBV4-1 to TRBJ2-3; 9 nucleotides match TRBD2. The CDR3 loop spans 15 amino acids. Germline loops: CDR1 MGHRA, CDR2 YSYEKL. The junction had 7 bases not matched to a gene; V was cut back by 7 bases and J by 2 bases. The CDR3 DNA reads as TGCGCCAGCACCGTCCTAGCGGGGAACACAGATACGCAGTATTTT. Translation: CASTVLAGNTDTQYF.

CDR3 DNA: TGTGCCAGCAGATGGACAGCCATGAACACTGAAGCTTTCTTT. Its protein product is CASRWTAMNTEAFF. The rearrangement links TRBV2 to TRBJ1-1; D is perhaps TRBD1 (6 bases). Germline assignment: CDR1 SNHLY and CDR2 FYNNEI. Trimming left V 6 bases short and J 0 bases short, with 11 bases between. The CDR3 runs to 14 residues.

This clone appeared a single time. CDR3 sequence: CASSQDWRQQNEKLFF. In DNA form, the CDR3 reads TGTGCCAGCAGCCAAGATTGGAGACAGCAGAATGAAAAACTGTTTTTT. The chain recombines TRBV4-2 with TRBJ1-4; TRBD1 might be the D (5 bases). CDR3 length equals 16 residues. CDR1 is LGHNA and CDR2 is YNFKEQ in the germline V gene. V was trimmed by 0 bases and J by 5 bases, leaving 13 bases between them.

The rearrangement links TRBV20-1 to TRBJ2-1; D ambiguous. The CDR3 contains 11 residues. V dropped 6 bases and J dropped 5 bases, with 8 bases sitting between them. The germline gives CDR1 DFQATT, CDR2 SNEGSKA (reference sequence). The DNA of the CDR3 is TGCAGTGCCATGGAGCACAATGAGCAGTTCTTC. It translates to CSAMEHNEQFF.

The chain joins TRBV30 to TRBJ2-7, with D perhaps matching TRBD2 (6 bases). The germline V gene encodes CDR1 GTSNPN and CDR2 SVGIG (reference sequence). The V and J ends lost 1 base and 6 bases respectively, with 7 bases between them. This CDR3 has 11 amino acids. CDR3 protein: CAWSAGGEQYF. The CDR3 nucleotides read TGTGCCTGGAGTGCCGGGGGCGAGCAGTACTTC.

About this clone: Mismatch with germline at one junction end may stem from a read error. The chain uses TRBV5-1 and TRBJ1-1; D uncertain. CDR3 length: 14 amino acids. CDR1 and CDR2 from the germline V gene are SGHRS and YFSETQ. This CDR3 is CASSSDTMNAEAFF. The CDR3 coding sequence is TGCGCCAGCAGCTCTGACACAATGAACGCTGAAGCTTTCTTT.

The CDR3 is CAISQTGQGDTEAFF. Here the CDR3 DNA reads TGTGCCATCAGTCAAACGGGACAGGGGGACACTGAAGCTTTCTTT. V gene TRBV10-3 combines with J gene TRBJ1-1; the match to TRBD1 covers 11 bases. This CDR3 spans 15 amino acids. Germline CDR1 reads ENHRY; CDR2 reads SYGVKD. Trimming removed 5 bases from V and 3 bases from J; junction bases left unmatched: 5.

The genes are TRBV6-6 and TRBJ1-5; TRBD1 is a possible D gene (5 bases). Deletions cut 4 bases from V and 4 bases from J, with 11 bases between. Germline V gene sequence: CDR1 MNHNY, CDR2 SVGAGI (reference sequence). The CDR3 covers 14 residues. In nucleotides, the CDR3 is TGTGCCAGCAGTTCCCGGGGGTGGAATCAGCCCCAGCATTTT. Residues: CASSSRGWNQPQHF.

The rearrangement joins TRBV2 to TRBJ2-7; perhaps TRBD1 as D (6 bases). Trimming pared 4 bases from V and 9 bases from J, leaving 13 bases between. CDR3 length equals 12 residues. Germline V gene sequence: CDR1 SNHLY, CDR2 FYNNEI. In DNA, the CDR3 is TGTGCCAGCAGTGGGACAGTTAAGAGGCAGTACTTC. It yields the protein CASSGTVKRQYF. Combining the CDR3 with reference TRBV2 and TRBJ2-7 gives the whole variable domain EPEVTQTPSHQVTQMGQEVILRCVPISNHLYFYWYRQILGQKVEFLVSFYNNEISEKSEIFDDQFSVERPDGSNFTLKIRSTKLEDSAMYFCASSGTVKRQYFGPGTRLTVT.

This chain joins TRBV7-2 and TRBJ2-5; D remains ambiguous. Per the germline V gene, CDR1 is SGHTA and CDR2 is FQGNSA. V was shortened by 3 bases and J by 5 bases, with 10 bases between the two germline ends. This CDR3 contains 13 residues. This CDR3 is CASSFLDRETQYF. CDR3 sequence (DNA): TGTGCCAGCAGCTTTTTAGATCGGGAGACCCAGTACTTC.

The rearrangement uses TRBV2 and TRBJ1-6; 7 nucleotides align to TRBD1. Germline lookup yields CDR1 SNHLY and CDR2 FYNNEI. The CDR3 is made up of 16 amino acids. The trim removed 6 bases at V and 6 bases at J, leaving 11 bases unmatched. The CDR3 loop reads CASSLHRDRINSPLHF. CDR3 coding DNA: TGTGCCAGCAGCCTTCACCGGGACAGAATTAATTCACCCCTCCACTTT.

The gene calls are TRBV7-3 and TRBJ1-1; 7 positions agree with TRBD1. The CDR3 contains 13 residues. V was pared by 5 bases and J by 6 bases, with 6 bases of the junction left unmatched. CDR1 and CDR2 (germline): SGHTA, FQGTGA. The CDR3 reads CASSPSGGSEAFF. In DNA form, the CDR3 reads TGTGCCAGCAGCCCATCAGGGGGGTCTGAAGCTTTCTTT.

Only one count was recorded for this clone. This chain links TRBV27 with TRBJ2-3; TRBD1 is a possible D gene (7 bases). The V end was cut by 2 bases, the J end by 1 base, with 13 bases between. From germline, CDR1 is MNHEY and CDR2 SMNVEV (reference sequence). This CDR3 contains 16 residues. The CDR3 loop is CASSLGAGGRTDTQYF. CDR3 coding DNA: TGTGCCAGCAGTTTAGGAGCAGGGGGGCGCACAGATACGCAGTATTTT.

V and J are TRBV6-4 and TRBJ1-4, with D possibly matching TRBD1 (5 bases). The germline gives CDR1 MRHNA, CDR2 SNTAGT. This CDR3 comprises 14 residues. V dropped 0 bases and J dropped 8 bases, with 10 bases sitting between them. The CDR3 loop reads CASSDSGGSEKLFF. CDR3 bases: TGTGCCAGCAGTGACTCCGGGGGAAGCGAAAAACTGTTTTTT.